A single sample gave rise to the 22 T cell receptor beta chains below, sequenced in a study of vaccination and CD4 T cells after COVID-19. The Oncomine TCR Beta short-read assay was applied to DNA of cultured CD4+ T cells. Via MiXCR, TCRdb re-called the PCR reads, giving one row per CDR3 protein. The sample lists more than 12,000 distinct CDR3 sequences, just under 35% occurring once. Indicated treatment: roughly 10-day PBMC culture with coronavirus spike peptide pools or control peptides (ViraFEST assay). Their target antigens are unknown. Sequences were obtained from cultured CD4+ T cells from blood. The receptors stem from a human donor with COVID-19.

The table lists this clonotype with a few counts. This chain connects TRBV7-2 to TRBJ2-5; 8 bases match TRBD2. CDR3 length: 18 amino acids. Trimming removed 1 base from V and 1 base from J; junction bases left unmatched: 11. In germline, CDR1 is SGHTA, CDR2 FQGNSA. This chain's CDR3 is CASSLVGAIAGPQETQYF. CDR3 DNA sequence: TGTGCCAGCAGCTTAGTTGGTGCGATAGCGGGGCCCCAAGAGACCCAGTACTTC. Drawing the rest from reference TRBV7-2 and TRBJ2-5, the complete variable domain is GAGVSQSPSNKVTEKGKDVELRCDPISGHTALYWYRQSLGQGLEFLIYFQGNSAPDKSGLPSDRFSAERTGGSVSTLTIQRTQQEDSAVYLCASSLVGAIAGPQETQYFGPGTRLLVL.

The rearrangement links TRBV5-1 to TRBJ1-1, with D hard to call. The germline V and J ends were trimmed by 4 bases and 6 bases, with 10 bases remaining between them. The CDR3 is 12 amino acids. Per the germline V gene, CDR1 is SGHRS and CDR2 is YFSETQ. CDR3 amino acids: CASSQIGAEAFF. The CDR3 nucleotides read TGCGCCAGCAGCCAGATTGGGGCTGAAGCTTTCTTT.

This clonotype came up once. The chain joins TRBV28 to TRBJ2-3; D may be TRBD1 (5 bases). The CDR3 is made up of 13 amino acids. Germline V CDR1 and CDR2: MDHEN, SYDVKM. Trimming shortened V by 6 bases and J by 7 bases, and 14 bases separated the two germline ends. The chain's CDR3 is CASSQTQGYTQYF. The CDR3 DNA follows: TGTGCCAGCAGCCAGACGCAGGGTTATACGCAGTATTTT.

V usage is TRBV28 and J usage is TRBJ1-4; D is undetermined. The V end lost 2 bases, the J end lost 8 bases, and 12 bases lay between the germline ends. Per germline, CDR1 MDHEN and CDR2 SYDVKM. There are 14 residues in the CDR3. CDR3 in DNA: TGTGCCAGCAGTTTAGGAGGGTTCCGGGAAAAACTGTTTTTT. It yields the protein CASSLGGFREKLFF.

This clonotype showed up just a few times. CDR3 nucleotides: TGTGCCAGCAGCCCTGACAGGGCTAATGAAAAACTGTTTTTT. It codes for CASSPDRANEKLFF. V is TRBV7-2 and J is TRBJ1-4; 7 nucleotides match TRBD1. The CDR3 consists of 14 residues. Trimming cost V 5 bases and J 3 bases; bases outside gene matches: 3. The germline V gene encodes CDR1 SGHTA and CDR2 FQGNSA.

As DNA, the CDR3 is TGCGCCAGCAGCTTGGGGCCGGAGAATCAGCCCCAGCATTTT. The encoded protein is CASSLGPENQPQHF. The chain has TRBV5-1 and TRBJ1-5; D unclear. Germline V CDR1 and CDR2: SGHRS, YFSETQ. With 0 bases removed from V and 4 bases from J, the gap between germline ends came to 8 bases. The CDR3 is made up of 14 amino acids.

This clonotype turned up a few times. The DNA for the CDR3 is TGTGCCAGCAGTTTAGCTTCCGGGACTAGCGGGGAGCAGTACTTC. It specifies CASSLASGTSGEQYF. The chain has TRBV12-3 or TRBV12-4 and TRBJ2-7, with 12 nucleotides matching TRBD2. The CDR3 contains 15 residues. J lost 7 bases, V lost 0 bases, and 4 bases had no gene match.

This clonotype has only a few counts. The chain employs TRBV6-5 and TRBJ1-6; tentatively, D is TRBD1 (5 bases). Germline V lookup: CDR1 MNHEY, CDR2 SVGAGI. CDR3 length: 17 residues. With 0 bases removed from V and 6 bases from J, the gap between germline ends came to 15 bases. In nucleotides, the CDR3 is TGTGCCAGCAGTTACTCCGGGGCCGTCGGGCGTAATTCACCCCTCCACTTT. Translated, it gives CASSYSGAVGRNSPLHF.

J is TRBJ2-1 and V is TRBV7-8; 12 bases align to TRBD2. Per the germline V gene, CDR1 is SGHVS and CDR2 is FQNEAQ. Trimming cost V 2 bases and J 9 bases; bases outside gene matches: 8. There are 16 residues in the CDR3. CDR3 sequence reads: CASSLSLAGGPGEQFF. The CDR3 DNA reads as TGTGCCAGCAGCTTATCTCTAGCGGGGGGGCCTGGTGAGCAGTTCTTC.

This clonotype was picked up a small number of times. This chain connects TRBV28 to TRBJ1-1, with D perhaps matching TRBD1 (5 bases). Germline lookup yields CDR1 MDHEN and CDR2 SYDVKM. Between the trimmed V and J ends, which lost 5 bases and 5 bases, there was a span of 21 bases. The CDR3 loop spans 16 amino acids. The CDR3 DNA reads TGTGCCAGCAGTGCGACCGGGGGGGATTCCAAGACTGAAGCTTTCTTT. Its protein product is CASSATGGDSKTEAFF.

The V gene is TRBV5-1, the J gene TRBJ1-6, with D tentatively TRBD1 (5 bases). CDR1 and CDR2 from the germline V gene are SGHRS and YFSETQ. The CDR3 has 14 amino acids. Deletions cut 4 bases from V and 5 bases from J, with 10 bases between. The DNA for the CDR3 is TGCGCCAGCAGCGAGGGACTTAATAATTCACCCCTCCACTTT. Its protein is CASSEGLNNSPLHF.

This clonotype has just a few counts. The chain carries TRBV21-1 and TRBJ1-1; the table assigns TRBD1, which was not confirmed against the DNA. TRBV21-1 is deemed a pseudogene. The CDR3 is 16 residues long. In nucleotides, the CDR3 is TGTGCCAGCAGCCCCCCGGTGGACAGCATGAACACTGAAGCTTTCTTT. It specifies CASSPPVDSMNTEAFF.

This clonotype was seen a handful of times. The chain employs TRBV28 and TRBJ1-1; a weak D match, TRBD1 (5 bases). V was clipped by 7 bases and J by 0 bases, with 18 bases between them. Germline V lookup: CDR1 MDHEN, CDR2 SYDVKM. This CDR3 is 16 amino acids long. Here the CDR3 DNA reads TGTGCCAGCAAACAGGCCCGGTCCAGGATGAACACTGAAGCTTTCTTT. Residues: CASKQARSRMNTEAFF.

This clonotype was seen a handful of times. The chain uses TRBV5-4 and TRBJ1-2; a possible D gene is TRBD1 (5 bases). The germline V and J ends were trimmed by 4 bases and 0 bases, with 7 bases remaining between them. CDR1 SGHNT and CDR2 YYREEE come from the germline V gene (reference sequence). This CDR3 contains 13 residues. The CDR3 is CASSGDSNYGYTF. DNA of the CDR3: TGTGCCAGCAGCGGGGACTCTAACTATGGCTACACCTTC.

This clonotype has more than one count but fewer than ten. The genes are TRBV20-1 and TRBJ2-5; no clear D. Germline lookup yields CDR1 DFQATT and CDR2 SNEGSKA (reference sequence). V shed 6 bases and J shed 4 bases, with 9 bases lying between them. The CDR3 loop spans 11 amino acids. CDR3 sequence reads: CSARNSETQYF. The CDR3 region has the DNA TGCAGTGCCCGGAACTCAGAGACCCAGTACTTC.

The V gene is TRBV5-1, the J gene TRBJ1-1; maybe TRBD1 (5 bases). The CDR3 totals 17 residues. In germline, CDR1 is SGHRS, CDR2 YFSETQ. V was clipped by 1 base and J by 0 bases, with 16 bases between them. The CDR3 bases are TGCGCCAGCAGCTTGTTTACCTTTGGGGGGATGAACACTGAAGCTTTCTTT. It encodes CASSLFTFGGMNTEAFF.

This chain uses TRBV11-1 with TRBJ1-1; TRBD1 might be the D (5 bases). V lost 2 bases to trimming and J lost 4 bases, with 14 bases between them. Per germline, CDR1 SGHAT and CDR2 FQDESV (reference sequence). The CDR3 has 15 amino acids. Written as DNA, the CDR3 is TGTGCCAGCAGCTTATGGTCGGGGCCTAGCACTGAAGCTTTCTTT. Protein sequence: CASSLWSGPSTEAFF.

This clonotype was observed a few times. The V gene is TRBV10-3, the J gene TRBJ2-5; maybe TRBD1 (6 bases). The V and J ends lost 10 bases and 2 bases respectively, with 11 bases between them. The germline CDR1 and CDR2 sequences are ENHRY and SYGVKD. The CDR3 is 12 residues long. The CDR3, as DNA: TGTGCCACGATGGGACAACAAGAGACCCAGTACTTC. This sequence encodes CATMGQQETQYF.

CDR3 protein: CASSTTGTGNEKLFF. The CDR3 nucleotides read TGTGCCAGTAGTACAACCGGGACAGGGAATGAAAAACTGTTTTTT. The gene calls are TRBV19 and TRBJ1-4, with TRBD1 matching over 9 bases. Losses at the gene ends were 4 bases for V and 5 bases for J; bases not matched to a gene: 5. Germline CDR1 LNHDA, CDR2 SQIVND (reference sequence). The CDR3 sequence is 15 residues long.

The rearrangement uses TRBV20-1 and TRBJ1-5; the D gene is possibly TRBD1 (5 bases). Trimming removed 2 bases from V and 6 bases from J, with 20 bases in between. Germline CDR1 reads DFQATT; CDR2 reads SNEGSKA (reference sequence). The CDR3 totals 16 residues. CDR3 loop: CSARPPGSRGSQPQHF. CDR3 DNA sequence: TGCAGTGCTAGACCCCCGGGGTCTAGGGGCAGTCAGCCCCAGCATTTT.

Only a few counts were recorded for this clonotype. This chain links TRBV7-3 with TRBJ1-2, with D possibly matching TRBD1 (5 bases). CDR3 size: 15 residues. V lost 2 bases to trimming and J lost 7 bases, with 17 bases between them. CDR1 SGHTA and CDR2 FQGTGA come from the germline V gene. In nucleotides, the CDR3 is TGTGCCAGCAGCTTAGACGGGACGGGTTCGTTTGGCTACACCTTC. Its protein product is CASSLDGTGSFGYTF.

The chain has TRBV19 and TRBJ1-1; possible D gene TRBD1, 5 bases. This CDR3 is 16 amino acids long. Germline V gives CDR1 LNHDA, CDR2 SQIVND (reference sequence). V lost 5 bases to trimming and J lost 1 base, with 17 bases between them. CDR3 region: CASSVLTGLRNTEAFF. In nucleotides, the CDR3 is TGTGCCAGTAGTGTACTAACGGGACTACGGAACACTGAAGCTTTCTTT.